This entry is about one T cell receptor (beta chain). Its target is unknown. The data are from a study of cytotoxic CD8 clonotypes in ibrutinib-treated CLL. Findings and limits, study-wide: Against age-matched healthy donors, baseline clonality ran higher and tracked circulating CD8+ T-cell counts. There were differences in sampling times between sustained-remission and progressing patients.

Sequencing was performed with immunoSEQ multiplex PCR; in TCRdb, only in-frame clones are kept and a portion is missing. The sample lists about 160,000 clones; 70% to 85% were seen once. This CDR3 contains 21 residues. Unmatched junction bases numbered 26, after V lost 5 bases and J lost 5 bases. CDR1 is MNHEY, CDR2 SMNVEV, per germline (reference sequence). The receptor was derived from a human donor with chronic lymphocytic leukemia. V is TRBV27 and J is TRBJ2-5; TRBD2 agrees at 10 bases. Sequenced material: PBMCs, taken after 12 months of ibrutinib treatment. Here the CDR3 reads CASSPRGTSAPGRAARETQYF. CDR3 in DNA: TGTGCCAGCAGTCCCCGGGGGACTAGCGCCCCCGGGAGGGCCGCGAGGGAGACCCAGTACTTC.